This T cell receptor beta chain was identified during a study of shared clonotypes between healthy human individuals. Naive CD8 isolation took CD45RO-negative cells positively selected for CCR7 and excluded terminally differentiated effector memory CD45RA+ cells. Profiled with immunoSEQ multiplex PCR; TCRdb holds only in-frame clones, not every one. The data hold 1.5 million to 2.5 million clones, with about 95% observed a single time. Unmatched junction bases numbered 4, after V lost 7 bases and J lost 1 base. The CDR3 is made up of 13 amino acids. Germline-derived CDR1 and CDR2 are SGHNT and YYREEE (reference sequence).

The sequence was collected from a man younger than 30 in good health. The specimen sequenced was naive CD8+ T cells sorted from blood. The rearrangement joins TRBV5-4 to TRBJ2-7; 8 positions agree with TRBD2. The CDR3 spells CASSKRESYEQYF. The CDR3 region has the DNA TGTGCCAGCTCCAAGCGGGAGTCCTACGAGCAGTACTTC.